The rows below give T cell receptor beta chains drawn from one sample of a study of T cells in Graves' hyperthyroidism and ophthalmopathy. TCRdb recomputed calls from the multiplex PCR reads with MiXCR, one row per CDR3 protein. The sample holds about 270,000 distinct CDR3 sequences, approximately 20% seen once. Specimen: blood. These receptors came from a man aged 30 to 45 with Graves' ophthalmopathy. Each CDR3 is given with its conserved first and last residue. The D gene is left open where the match is weak. Only part of the rows carry a size: once, few, many, or a class if the clone is expanded.

v_call,clone_size,d_call,j_call,cdr3_aa,cdr3_nt
TRBV12-3/TRBV12-4,NA,NA,TRBJ2-1,CASTLQSGAGGYEQFF,TGTGCCAGCACCCTTCAGTCGGGGGCCGGCGGGTATGAGCAGTTCTTC
TRBV28,few,TRBD1,TRBJ1-2,CASRGQGTIRGYTF,TGTGCCAGCAGGGGACAGGGGACAATCCGTGGCTACACCTTC
TRBV28,many,NA,TRBJ2-3,CASSLGIRPMGTDTQYF,TGTGCCAGCAGTTTGGGGATACGGCCCATGGGCACAGATACGCAGTATTTT
TRBV7-2,many,NA,TRBJ2-7,CASSLDSGSGAREQYF,TGTGCCAGCAGCTTAGACTCTGGTAGCGGTGCACGTGAGCAGTACTTC
TRBV2,once,TRBD1,TRBJ2-7,CASSPDRGAHYEQYF,TGTGCCAGCAGCCCTGACAGGGGGGCCCACTACGAGCAGTACTTC
TRBV24-1,NA,NA,TRBJ2-5,CATSDSLGGGTPETQYF,TGTGCCACCAGTGATTCATTGGGGGGCGGCACCCCTGAGACCCAGTACTTC
TRBV7-2,few,NA,TRBJ1-1,CASSWGPGQNTEAFF,TGTGCCAGCAGCTGGGGTCCAGGGCAAAACACTGAAGCTTTCTTT
TRBV7-8,many,TRBD2,TRBJ2-3,CASSLRGLAGGDTQYF,TGTGCCAGCAGCCTCCGGGGACTAGCGGGAGGTGATACGCAGTATTTT
TRBV11-2,many,NA,TRBJ2-3,CASSSTLAHTQYF,TGTGCCAGCAGCTCCACACTAGCCCATACGCAGTATTTT
TRBV28,many,NA,TRBJ1-1,CASASGDMNTEAFF,TGTGCCAGCGCATCAGGGGACATGAACACTGAAGCTTTCTTT
TRBV5-1,NA,TRBD1,TRBJ2-4,CASSQDRPDIQYF,TGCGCCAGCAGCCAGGACAGGCCGGACATTCAGTACTTC
TRBV5-1,many,NA,TRBJ1-6,CASSREGDSPLHF,TGCGCCAGCAGCCGGGAAGGGGATTCACCCCTCCACTTT
TRBV30,few,NA,TRBJ2-7,CAWIGGRGASYEQYF,TGTGCCTGGATTGGGGGTCGGGGGGCGTCTTACGAGCAGTACTTC
TRBV6-1,NA,NA,TRBJ2-7,CASTFGTLYEQYF,TGTGCCAGCACTTTCGGGACTCTCTACGAGCAGTACTTC
TRBV6-1,NA,TRBD2,TRBJ2-3,CASSSYKGGGTDTQYF,TGTGCCAGCAGTTCTTACAAGGGAGGGGGCACAGATACGCAGTATTTT
TRBV28,many,NA,TRBJ2-1,CASSSRGGEQFF,TGTGCCAGCAGTTCCAGAGGCGGTGAGCAGTTCTTC
TRBV20-1,NA,TRBD1,TRBJ2-3,CSATGTGLDTQYF,TGCAGTGCAACCGGGACAGGGTTAGATACGCAGTATTTT
TRBV4-2,once,NA,TRBJ1-5,CASSHDRFSNQPQHF,TGTGCCAGCAGCCATGACAGGTTTAGCAATCAGCCCCAGCATTTT
TRBV24-1,few,NA,TRBJ1-5,CATSDLDRGRDNQPQHF,TGTGCCACCAGTGATTTGGATCGGGGACGGGACAATCAGCCCCAGCATTTT
TRBV28,many,NA,TRBJ1-5,CASSLGAEAYQPQHF,TGTGCCAGCAGTTTAGGAGCAGAAGCTTACCAGCCCCAGCATTTT
TRBV12-3/TRBV12-4,NA,NA,TRBJ1-2,CASSTDRTNYGYTF,TGTGCCAGCAGCACCGACAGGACTAACTATGGCTACACCTTC
TRBV5-1,few,NA,TRBJ1-6,CASSLTTANSPLHF,TGCGCCAGCAGCTTAACCACAGCAAATTCACCCCTCCACTTT
TRBV5-1,many,NA,TRBJ2-1,CASSLGGLLNEQFF,TGCGCCAGCAGCTTGGGCGGACTGCTCAATGAGCAGTTCTTC
TRBV20-1,many,TRBD1,TRBJ2-7,CSATGTGIFEQYF,TGCAGTGCTACCGGGACAGGTATTTTCGAGCAGTACTTC
TRBV6-1,few,NA,TRBJ1-5,CATRGTFAQPQHF,TGTGCCACCAGGGGTACATTTGCTCAGCCCCAGCATTTT
TRBV18,few,NA,TRBJ2-7,CASSPDSSVGSPYEQYF,TGTGCCAGCTCACCAGACTCTAGCGTTGGCTCCCCCTACGAGCAGTACTTC
TRBV28,many,NA,TRBJ2-1,CASSPGGRGPYNEQFF,TGTGCCAGCAGTCCAGGGGGGAGAGGGCCTTACAATGAGCAGTTCTTC
TRBV5-1,many,TRBD2,TRBJ2-1,CASSFGGSNEQFF,TGCGCCAGCAGCTTTGGCGGGAGTAATGAGCAGTTCTTC
TRBV28,few,NA,TRBJ2-1,CASSSRASGRNEQFF,TGTGCCAGCAGTTCTCGGGCCAGCGGCCGGAATGAGCAGTTCTTC
TRBV11-3,many,TRBD1,TRBJ1-2,CASSTGQGIGYTF,TGTGCCAGCAGCACGGGACAGGGCATTGGCTACACCTTC
TRBV6-1,NA,NA,TRBJ1-1,CASSEEVGRRDTEAFF,TGTGCCAGCAGTGAAGAGGTAGGACGGCGGGACACTGAAGCTTTCTTT
TRBV5-6,NA,NA,TRBJ1-5,CASSLGLYNQPQHF,TGTGCCAGCAGCCTAGGACTATACAATCAGCCCCAGCATTTT
TRBV20-1,few,NA,TRBJ2-7,CSFAGNYEQYF,TGCAGCTTCGCGGGCAACTACGAGCAGTACTTC
TRBV11-2,few,NA,TRBJ2-3,CASSLEGSVDTQYF,TGTGCCAGCAGCTTAGAGGGGAGCGTGGATACGCAGTATTTT
TRBV4-2,few,NA,TRBJ1-1,CASSGVTGPVINTEAFF,TGTGCCAGCAGCGGGGTTACGGGGCCCGTAATCAACACTGAAGCTTTCTTT
TRBV7-8,few,TRBD1,TRBJ2-2,CASSADRSNSNTGELFF,TGTGCCAGCAGCGCGGACAGGAGTAATTCGAACACCGGGGAGCTGTTTTTT
TRBV30,NA,TRBD2,TRBJ2-2,CAWRLSGGGELFF,TGTGCCTGGAGACTAAGCGGGGGCGGGGAGCTGTTTTTT
TRBV19,NA,NA,TRBJ1-1,CASTIGYTEAFF,TGTGCCAGTACCATCGGCTACACTGAAGCTTTCTTT
TRBV13,NA,TRBD1,TRBJ2-3,CASSNRDRPSTDTQYF,TGTGCCAGCAGCAACAGGGACAGACCTAGCACAGATACGCAGTATTTT
TRBV7-8,many,NA,TRBJ2-1,CASRPVVGNEQFF,TGTGCCAGCAGGCCAGTAGTTGGCAATGAGCAGTTCTTC
TRBV24-1,NA,NA,TRBJ1-5,CATSDQGSNQPQHF,TGTGCCACCAGTGACCAGGGAAGCAATCAGCCCCAGCATTTT
TRBV28,NA,NA,TRBJ1-2,CASTTGGGAYGYTF,TGTGCCAGCACCACGGGGGGCGGCGCCTATGGCTACACCTTC
TRBV2,many,TRBD1,TRBJ2-5,CASSGDRAQYF,TGTGCCAGCAGTGGGGACAGGGCTCAGTACTTC
TRBV5-6,few,TRBD1,TRBJ2-7,CASSGYGTAGAYEQYF,TGTGCCAGCAGCGGCTACGGGACAGCCGGCGCCTACGAGCAGTACTTC